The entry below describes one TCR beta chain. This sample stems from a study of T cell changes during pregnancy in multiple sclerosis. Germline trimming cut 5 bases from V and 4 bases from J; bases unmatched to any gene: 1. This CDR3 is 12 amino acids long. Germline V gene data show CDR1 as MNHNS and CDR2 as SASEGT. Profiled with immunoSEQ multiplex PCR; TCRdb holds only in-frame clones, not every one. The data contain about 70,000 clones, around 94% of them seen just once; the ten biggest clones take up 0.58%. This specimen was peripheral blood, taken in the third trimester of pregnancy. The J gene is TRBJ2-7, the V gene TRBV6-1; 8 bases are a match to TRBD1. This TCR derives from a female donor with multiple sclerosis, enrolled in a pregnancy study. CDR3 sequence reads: CASSWTGYEQYF. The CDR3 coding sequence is TGTGCCAGCAGTTGGACAGGGTACGAGCAGTACTTC.